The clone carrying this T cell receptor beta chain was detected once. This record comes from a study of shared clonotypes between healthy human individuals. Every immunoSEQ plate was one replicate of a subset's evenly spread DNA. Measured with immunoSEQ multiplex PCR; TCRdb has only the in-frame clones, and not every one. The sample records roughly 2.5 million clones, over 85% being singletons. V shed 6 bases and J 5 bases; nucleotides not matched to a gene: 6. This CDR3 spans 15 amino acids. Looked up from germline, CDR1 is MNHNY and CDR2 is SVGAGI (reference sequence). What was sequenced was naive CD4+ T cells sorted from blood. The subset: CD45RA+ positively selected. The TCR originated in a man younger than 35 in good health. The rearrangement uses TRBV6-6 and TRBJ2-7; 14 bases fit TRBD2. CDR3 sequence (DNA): TGTGCCAGCAGCCCCGGGACTAGCGGGAGAGACGAGCAGTACTTC. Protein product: CASSPGTSGRDEQYF.